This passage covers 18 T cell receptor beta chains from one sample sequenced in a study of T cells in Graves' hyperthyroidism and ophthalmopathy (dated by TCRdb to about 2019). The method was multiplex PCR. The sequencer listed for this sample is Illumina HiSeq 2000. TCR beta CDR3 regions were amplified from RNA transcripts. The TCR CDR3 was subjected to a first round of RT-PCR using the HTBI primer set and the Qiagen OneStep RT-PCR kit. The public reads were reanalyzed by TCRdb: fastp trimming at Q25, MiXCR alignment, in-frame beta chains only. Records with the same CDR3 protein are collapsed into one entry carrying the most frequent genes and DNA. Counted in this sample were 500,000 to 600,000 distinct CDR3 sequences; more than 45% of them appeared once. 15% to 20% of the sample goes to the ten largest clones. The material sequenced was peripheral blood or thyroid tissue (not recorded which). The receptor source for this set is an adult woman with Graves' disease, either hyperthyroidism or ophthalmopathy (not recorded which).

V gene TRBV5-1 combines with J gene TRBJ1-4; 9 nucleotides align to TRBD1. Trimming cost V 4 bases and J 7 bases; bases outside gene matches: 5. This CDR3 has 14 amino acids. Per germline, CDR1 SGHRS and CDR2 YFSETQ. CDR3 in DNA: TGCGCCAGCAGCCCCGGGACAGGGTTTGAAAAACTGTTTTTT. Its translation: CASSPGTGFEKLFF.

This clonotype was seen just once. The CDR3 DNA reads as TGTGCCAGCAGTTACCACCGGGACAGGGGTACCACCGGGGAGCTGTTTTTT. Encoded protein: CASSYHRDRGTTGELFF. The chain joins TRBV6-5 to TRBJ2-2; 10 bases line up with TRBD1. Germline CDR1 reads MNHEY; CDR2 reads SVGAGI. The J segment lost 4 bases and the V segment lost 2 bases, leaving 7 bases of the junction unmatched. CDR3 length equals 17 residues.

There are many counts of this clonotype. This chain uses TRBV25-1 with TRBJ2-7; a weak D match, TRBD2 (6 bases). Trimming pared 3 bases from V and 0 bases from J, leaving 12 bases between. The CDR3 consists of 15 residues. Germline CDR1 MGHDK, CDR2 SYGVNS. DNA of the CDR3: TGTGCCAGCAGTGATCGTGGAGGGTTCTCCTACGAGCAGTACTTC. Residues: CASSDRGGFSYEQYF.

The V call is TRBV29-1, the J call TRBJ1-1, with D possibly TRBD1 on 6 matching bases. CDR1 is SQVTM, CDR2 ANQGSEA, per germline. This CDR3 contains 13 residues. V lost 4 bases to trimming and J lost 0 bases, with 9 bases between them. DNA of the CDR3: TGCAGCGTTGTAGCAGGGGTGAACACTGAAGCTTTCTTT. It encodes CSVVAGVNTEAFF. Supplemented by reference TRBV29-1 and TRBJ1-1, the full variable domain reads SAVISQKPSRDICQRGTSLTIQCQVDSQVTMMFWYRQQPGQSLTLIATANQGSEATYESGFVIDKFPISRPNLTFSTLTVSNMSPEDSSIYLCSVVAGVNTEAFFGQGTRLTVV.

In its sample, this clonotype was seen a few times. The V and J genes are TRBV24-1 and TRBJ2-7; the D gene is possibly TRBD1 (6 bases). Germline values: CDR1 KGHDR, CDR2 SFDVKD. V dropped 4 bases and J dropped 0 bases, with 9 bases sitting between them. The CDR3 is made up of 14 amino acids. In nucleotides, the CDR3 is TGTGCCACCAGTGACGGACAGATCTCCTACGAGCAGTACTTC. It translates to CATSDGQISYEQYF.

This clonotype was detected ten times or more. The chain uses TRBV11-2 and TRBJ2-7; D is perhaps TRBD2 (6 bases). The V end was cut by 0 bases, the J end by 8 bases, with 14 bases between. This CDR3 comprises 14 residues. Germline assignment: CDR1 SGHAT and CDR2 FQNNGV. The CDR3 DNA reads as TGTGCCAGCAGCTTAGACGACGGGCGGGATCAGCAGTACTTC. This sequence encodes CASSLDDGRDQQYF.

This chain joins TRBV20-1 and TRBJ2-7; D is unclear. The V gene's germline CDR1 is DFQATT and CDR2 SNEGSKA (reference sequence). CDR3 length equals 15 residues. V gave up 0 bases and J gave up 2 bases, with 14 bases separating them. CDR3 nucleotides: TGCAGTGCTAGAGACGACACTATCGATACCTACGAGCAGTACTTC. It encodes CSARDDTIDTYEQYF.

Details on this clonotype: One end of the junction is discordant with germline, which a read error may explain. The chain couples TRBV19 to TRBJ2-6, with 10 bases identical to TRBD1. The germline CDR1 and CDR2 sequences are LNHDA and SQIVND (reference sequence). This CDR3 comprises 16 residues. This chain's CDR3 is CASSPLTGTGEFGVSF. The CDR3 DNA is TGTGCCAGTAGTCCCCTCACAGGGACAGGGGAGTTCGGAGTGTCTTTC.

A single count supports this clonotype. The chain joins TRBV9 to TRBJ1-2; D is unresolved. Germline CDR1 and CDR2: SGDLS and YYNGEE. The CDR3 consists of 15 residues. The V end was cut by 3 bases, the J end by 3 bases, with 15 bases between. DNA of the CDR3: TGTGCCAGCAGCGGTCGGGCCCCGGCCCACTATGGCTACACCTTC. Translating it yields CASSGRAPAHYGYTF.

The CDR3 nucleotides read TGTGCCATCAGTGATAGCGCAGATACGCAGTATTTT. Protein sequence: CAISDSADTQYF. This chain joins TRBV10-3 and TRBJ2-3; D is perhaps TRBD2 (5 bases). V was shortened by 3 bases and J by 4 bases, with 5 bases between the two germline ends. The length of the CDR3 is 12 residues. Germline V CDR1 and CDR2: ENHRY, SYGVKD.

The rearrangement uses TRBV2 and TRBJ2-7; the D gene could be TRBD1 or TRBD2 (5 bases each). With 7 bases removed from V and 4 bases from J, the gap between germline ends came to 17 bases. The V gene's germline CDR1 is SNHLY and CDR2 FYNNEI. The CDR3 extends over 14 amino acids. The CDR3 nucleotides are TGTGCCAGCACCTACGGGACCCAAAATTACGAGCAGTACTTC. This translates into CASTYGTQNYEQYF.

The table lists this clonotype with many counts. CDR3 region: CASRQPSGSGGELFF. As DNA, the CDR3 is TGTGCCAGCAGACAACCTAGCGGGAGTGGCGGGGAGCTGTTTTTT. The chain has TRBV6-6 and TRBJ2-2; TRBD2 agrees at 10 bases. Germline CDR1 is MNHNY and CDR2 is SVGAGI (reference sequence). After removal of 6 bases from V and 7 bases from J, the junction contained 8 bases not matched to a gene. This CDR3 is 15 amino acids long.

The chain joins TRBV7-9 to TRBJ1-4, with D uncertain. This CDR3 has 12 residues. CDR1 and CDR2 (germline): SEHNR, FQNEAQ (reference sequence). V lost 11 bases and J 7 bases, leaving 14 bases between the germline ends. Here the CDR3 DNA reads TGTGCCGCGGAGGGAATGAGTGAAAAACTGTTTTTT. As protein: CAAEGMSEKLFF. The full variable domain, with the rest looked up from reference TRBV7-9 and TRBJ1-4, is DTGVSQNPRHKITKRGQNVTFRCDPISEHNRLYWYRQTLGQGPEFLTYFQNEAQLEKSRLLSDRFSAERPKGSFSTLEIQRTEQGDSAMYLCAAEGMSEKLFFGSGTQLSVL.

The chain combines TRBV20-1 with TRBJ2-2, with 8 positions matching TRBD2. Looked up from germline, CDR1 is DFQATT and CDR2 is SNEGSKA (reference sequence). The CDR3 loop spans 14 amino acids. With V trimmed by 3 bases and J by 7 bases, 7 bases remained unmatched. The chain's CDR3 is CSASPGGPNGELFF. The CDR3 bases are TGCAGTGCTAGTCCGGGAGGGCCTAACGGGGAGCTGTTTTTT.

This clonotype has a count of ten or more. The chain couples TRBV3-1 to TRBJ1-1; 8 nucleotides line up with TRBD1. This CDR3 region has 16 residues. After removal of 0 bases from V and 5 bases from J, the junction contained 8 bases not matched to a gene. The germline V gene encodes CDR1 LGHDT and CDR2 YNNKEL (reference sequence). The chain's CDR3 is CASSQESGGVWTEAFF. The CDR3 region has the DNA TGTGCCAGCAGCCAAGAATCAGGGGGCGTTTGGACTGAAGCTTTCTTT.

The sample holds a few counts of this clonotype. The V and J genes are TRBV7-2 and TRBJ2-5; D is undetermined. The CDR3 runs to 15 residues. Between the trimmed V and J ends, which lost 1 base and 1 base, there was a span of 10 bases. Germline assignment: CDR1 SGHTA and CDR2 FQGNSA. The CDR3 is CASSLGASLQETQYF. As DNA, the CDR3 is TGTGCCAGCAGCTTAGGTGCTAGTCTCCAAGAGACCCAGTACTTC. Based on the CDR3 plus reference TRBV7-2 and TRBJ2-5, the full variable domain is GAGVSQSPSNKVTEKGKDVELRCDPISGHTALYWYRQSLGQGLEFLIYFQGNSAPDKSGLPSDRFSAERTGGSVSTLTIQRTQQEDSAVYLCASSLGASLQETQYFGPGTRLLVL.

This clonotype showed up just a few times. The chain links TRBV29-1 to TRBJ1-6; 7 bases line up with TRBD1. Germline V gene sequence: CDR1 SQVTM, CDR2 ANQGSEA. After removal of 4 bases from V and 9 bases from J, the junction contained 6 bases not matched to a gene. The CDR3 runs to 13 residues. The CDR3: CSVGDGTASPLHF. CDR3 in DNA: TGCAGCGTTGGTGATGGGACAGCTTCACCCCTCCACTTT.

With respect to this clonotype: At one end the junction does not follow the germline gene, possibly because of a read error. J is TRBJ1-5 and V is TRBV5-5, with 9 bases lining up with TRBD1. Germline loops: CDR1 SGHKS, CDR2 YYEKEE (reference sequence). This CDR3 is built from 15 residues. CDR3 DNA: TGCGCCAGCAGCCAGGGGGACAGGGACTTTCAGCCCCAGCATTTT. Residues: CASSQGDRDFQPQHF.